The rows below give T cell receptor beta chains drawn from one sample of a study of metastatic and nonmetastatic thyroid tumors. TCRdb re-clonotyped the PCR reads through MiXCR. The sample includes 25,000 to 40,000 clones, about 17% of them seen just once. The sequencing input was blood. Every receptor here comes from a female donor with papillary thyroid cancer or a benign thyroid nodule (not recorded which). Some clones in this sample may be carry-over from other donors' samples. CDR3s include the opening cysteine and the closing phenylalanine or tryptophan. D genes are given only for firm matches. Clone size appears in some rows only: once, few, many, or a class for an expanded clone.

>many|-|TRBJ2-1|TRBV5-1
TGCGCCAGCAGCCCTCAGGGAGGGGGCTCCTACAATGAGCAGTTCTTC
CASSPQGGGSYNEQFF
>many|-|TRBJ2-1|TRBV5-1
TGCGCCAGCAGCCCTGTTCCAGGTACACACAATGAGCAGTTCTTC
CASSPVPGTHNEQFF
>many|-|TRBJ2-3|TRBV7-9
TGTGCCAGCAGATTAACTAGCACAGATACGCAGTATTTT
CASRLTSTDTQYF
>large|-|TRBJ2-7|TRBV6-6
TGTGCCAGCAGTTATTCCGGCGGGACGAGCTCCTACGAGCAGTACTTC
CASSYSGGTSSYEQYF
>-|TRBD2|TRBJ2-7|TRBV9
TGTGCCAGCAGCGTAGGGGTTAGCGGGATATCCGAGCAGTACTTC
CASSVGVSGISEQYF
>many|-|TRBJ1-6|TRBV15
TGTGCCACCAGCAGAGATCAGACTAATTCACCCCTCCACTTT
CATSRDQTNSPLHF
>medium-sized|-|TRBJ1-6|TRBV6-2/TRBV6-3
TGTGCCAGCACCGGGGAGGCGGCGAGGAATTCACCCCTCCACTTT
CASTGEAARNSPLHF
>-|-|TRBJ1-5|TRBV7-2
TGTTCCAGCAGCTCAGGAGGGGGGGATCAGCCCCATCATTTT
CSSSSGGGDQPHHF
>many|TRBD1|TRBJ1-2|TRBV20-1
TGCAGTCCCACCCGAGACAGGGGGTTGAACTATGGCTACACCTTC
CSPTRDRGLNYGYTF
>many|TRBD1|TRBJ2-3|TRBV2
TGTGCCAGCAGTGCGATCAGGGGGCAAGCAGATACGCAGTATTTT
CASSAIRGQADTQYF
>many|-|TRBJ1-1|TRBV28
TGTGCCAGCAGCGGTCGTCGGCGGCCCACTGAAGCTTTCTTT
CASSGRRRPTEAFF
>many|-|TRBJ1-2|TRBV11-1
TGTGCCAGCAGCTTAAGCGGGGGGCTTATTAACTATGGCTACACCTTC
CASSLSGGLINYGYTF
>many|TRBD2|TRBJ2-3|TRBV29-1
TGCAGCTCGCGATCGCCGGAAGCGGGGTTCACAGATACGCAGTATTTT
CSSRSPEAGFTDTQYF
>few|TRBD2|TRBJ2-1|TRBV19
TGTGCCAGTAAACTGACTAGCGGGGGGGCCGATGTTCAGTTCTTC
CASKLTSGGADVQFF
>-|TRBD2|TRBJ2-5|TRBV9
TGTGCCAGCAGCGTAATTACTAGCGGGGGACCTGAGACCCAGTACTTC
CASSVITSGGPETQYF
>many|TRBD1|TRBJ1-1|TRBV30
TGTGCCTGGAGCGGGCCGCGGACAGGGCCCAAGTTTGTACTGAACACTGAAGCTTTCTTT
CAWSGPRTGPKFVLNTEAFF
>medium-sized|TRBD2|TRBJ2-7|TRBV6-2/TRBV6-3
TGTGCCAGCAGGGCCGGGACTAGCCACGAGCAGTACTTC
CASRAGTSHEQYF
>few|-|TRBJ1-1|TRBV6-2/TRBV6-3
TGTGCCATCACCCCTTACGGGGACACTGAATCTTTCTTT
CAITPYGDTESFF
>many|-|TRBJ2-5|TRBV5-5
TGTGCCAGCAGCAGCCTCAGGGGGGAGGAGACCCAGTACTTC
CASSSLRGEETQYF
>many|TRBD2|TRBJ2-1|TRBV28
TGTGCCAGCAGTTTACCAGGACTAGCGGGCAATGAGCAGTTCTTC
CASSLPGLAGNEQFF
>many|TRBD2|TRBJ2-1|TRBV20-1
TGCAGTGCTGACCTTCCCGGAACTAGCGGGGGGTACAATGAGCAGTTCTTC
CSADLPGTSGGYNEQFF
>many|-|TRBJ2-1|TRBV28
TGTGCCAGCAAGGGCTTCTTAGGAGAAAAGACTCCCGTAGGCAATGAGCAGTTCTTC
CASKGFLGEKTPVGNEQFF
>many|-|TRBJ1-4|TRBV7-2
TGTGCCAGCAGCTTAGGGGGGGATAATGAAAAACTGTTTTTT
CASSLGGDNEKLFF
>many|TRBD2|TRBJ2-7|TRBV3-1
TGTGCCAGCAGCCGCACCCGCTCACTAGCGGCCTACGAGCAGTACTTC
CASSRTRSLAAYEQYF
>many|-|TRBJ1-1|TRBV20-1
TGCAGTGCTAGCGTGGGAGCGGGGACTGAAGCTTTCTTT
CSASVGAGTEAFF
>-|-|TRBJ2-7|TRBV2
TGTGCCAGCAGTGAAGCGGTCGTGATCTTGAATTCCTACGAGCAGTACTTC
CASSEAVVILNSYEQYF
>many|TRBD1|TRBJ2-5|TRBV5-1
TGCGCCAGCAGCTCTACAGGGGGCGCGGGAGAGACCCAGTACTTC
CASSSTGGAGETQYF
>-|-|TRBJ1-5|TRBV20-1
TGCAGTAGTCAGGGATCCGGGGGAGGTGTAGGGCGCAATCAGCCCCAGCATTTT
CSSQGSGGGVGRNQPQHF
>many|TRBD1|TRBJ1-2|TRBV20-1
TGCAGTGCTAGAACGCAGGGGGACAGTGGCTACACCTTC
CSARTQGDSGYTF
>many|-|TRBJ1-1|TRBV5-1
TGCGCCAGCAGCTTGGTCCGGCCTAGGGAGAACACTGAAGCTTTCTTT
CASSLVRPRENTEAFF
>-|-|TRBJ2-7|TRBV7-9
TGTGCCAGCAGCTCTGCTTACGAGCAGTACTTC
CASSSAYEQYF
>many|-|TRBJ2-3|TRBV9
TGTGCCAGCAGCGTAGATCAAACTAGTACAGATACGCAGTATTTT
CASSVDQTSTDTQYF
>-|TRBD1|TRBJ1-6|TRBV6-1
TGTGCCAGCAGTGTACAGGGGGTGGGTGGTTCACCCCTCCACTTT
CASSVQGVGGSPLHF
>many|TRBD2|TRBJ2-1|TRBV7-8
TGTGCCAGCAGCTCTGACCGGCTAGCGGGCCCCTACAATGAGCAGTTCTTC
CASSSDRLAGPYNEQFF
>many|-|TRBJ2-1|TRBV19
TGTGCCAGTAGTATCCCCTTGGCGGGAAGCTCCTACAATGAGCAGTTCTTC
CASSIPLAGSSYNEQFF
>-|-|TRBJ2-7|TRBV5-1
TGCGCCAGCAGCCTGAAACAGAGATACGAGCAGTACTTC
CASSLKQRYEQYF
>medium-sized|-|TRBJ1-6|TRBV6-5
TGTGCCAGCAGTTACATGCCCCCAATATCGGATTCACCCCTCCACTTT
CASSYMPPISDSPLHF
>many|TRBD2|TRBJ2-7|TRBV20-1
TGCAGTGCTAGAGATCGTAGACTAGCGGGGGACGAGCAGTACTTC
CSARDRRLAGDEQYF
>few|-|TRBJ2-2|TRBV6-1
TGTGCCAGCAAAGGGTTCCCGACCGGGGAGCTGTTTTTT
CASKGFPTGELFF
>many|TRBD2|TRBJ2-5|TRBV5-1
TGCGCCAGCAGCTTGGACCCCTGGAGCGGGGAGGAACAAGAGACCCAGTACTTC
CASSLDPWSGEEQETQYF
>many|-|TRBJ2-2|TRBV29-1
TGCAGCGTTGTGGATCATGCGAACACCGGGGAGCTGTTTTTT
CSVVDHANTGELFF
>once|-|TRBJ2-5|TRBV4-1
TGCGCCAGCAGCCAAGTAATTAGACTTCGGGGAGAGACCCAGTACTTC
CASSQVIRLRGETQYF
>many|-|TRBJ1-2|TRBV5-5
TGTGCCAGCAGCTTGGGGGGTGGCTATGGCTACACCTTC
CASSLGGGYGYTF
>-|-|TRBJ2-4|TRBV11-2
TGTGCCAGCAGCTTAGCAACCGGGTCCATTAAGTACTTC
CASSLATGSIKYF
>many|TRBD2|TRBJ2-7|TRBV28
TGTGCCAGCAGTGACGGGAGGGGGACTTACGAGCAGTACTTC
CASSDGRGTYEQYF
>-|-|TRBJ2-3|TRBV5-1
TGCGCCACCACATTAGGACCCCACACATATACGCAGTATTTT
CATTLGPHTYTQYF